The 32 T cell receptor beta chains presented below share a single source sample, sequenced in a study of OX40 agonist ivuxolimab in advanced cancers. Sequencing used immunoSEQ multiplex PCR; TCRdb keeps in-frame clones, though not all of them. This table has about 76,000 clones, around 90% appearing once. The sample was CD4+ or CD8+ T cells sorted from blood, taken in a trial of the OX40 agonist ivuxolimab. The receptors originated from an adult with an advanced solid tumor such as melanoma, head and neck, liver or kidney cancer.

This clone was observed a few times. The DNA of the CDR3 is TGTGCCAGCAGCTTAGAAGGGAGCACCGGGGAGCTGTTTTTT. Residues: CASSLEGSTGELFF. The chain joins TRBV7-9 to TRBJ2-2, with D possibly matching TRBD2 (5 bases). Trimming took 1 base from V and 4 from J, leaving 7 bases between them. This CDR3 region has 14 residues. The germline CDR1 and CDR2 sequences are SEHNR and FQNEAQ (reference sequence). The full variable domain, its missing parts supplied by reference TRBV7-9 and TRBJ2-2, is DTGVSQNPRHKITKRGQNVTFRCDPISEHNRLYWYRQTLGQGPEFLTYFQNEAQLEKSRLLSDRFSAERPKGSFSTLEIQRTEQGDSAMYLCASSLEGSTGELFFGEGSRLTVL.

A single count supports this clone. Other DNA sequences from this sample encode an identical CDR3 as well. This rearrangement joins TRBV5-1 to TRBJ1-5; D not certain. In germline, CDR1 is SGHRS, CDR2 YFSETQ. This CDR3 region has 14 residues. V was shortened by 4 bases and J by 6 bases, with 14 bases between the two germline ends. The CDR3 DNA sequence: TGCGCCAGCAGCGCGAGCTACGAGGGTCAGCCCCAGCATTTT. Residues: CASSASYEGQPQHF.

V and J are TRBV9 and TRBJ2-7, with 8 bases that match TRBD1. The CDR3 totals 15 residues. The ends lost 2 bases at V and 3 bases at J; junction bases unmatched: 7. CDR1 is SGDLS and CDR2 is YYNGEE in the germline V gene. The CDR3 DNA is TGTGCCAGCAGCGTTTCCGGACAGGGTCTCTACGAGCAGTACTTC. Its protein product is CASSVSGQGLYEQYF.

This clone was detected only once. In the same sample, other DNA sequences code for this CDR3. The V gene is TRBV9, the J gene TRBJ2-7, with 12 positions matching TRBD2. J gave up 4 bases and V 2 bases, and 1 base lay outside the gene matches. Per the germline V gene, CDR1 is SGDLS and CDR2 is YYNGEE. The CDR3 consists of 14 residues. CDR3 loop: CASSVTSGSYEQYF. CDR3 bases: TGTGCCAGCAGCGTGACTAGCGGGAGTTACGAGCAGTACTTC.

CDR3 residues: CASSYGGTEAFF. Written as DNA, the CDR3 is TGTGCCAGCAGCTATGGGGGGACTGAAGCTTTCTTT. V and J are TRBV7-9 and TRBJ1-1; D may be TRBD1 (5 bases). Per germline, CDR1 SEHNR and CDR2 FQNEAQ (reference sequence). V was trimmed by 4 bases and J by 5 bases, leaving 8 bases between them. The CDR3 consists of 12 residues.

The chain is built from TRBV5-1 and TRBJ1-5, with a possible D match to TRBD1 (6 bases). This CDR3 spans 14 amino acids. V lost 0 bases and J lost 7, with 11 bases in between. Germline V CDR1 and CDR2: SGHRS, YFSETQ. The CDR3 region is CASSLGQVGQPQHF. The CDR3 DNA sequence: TGCGCCAGCAGCTTGGGACAGGTTGGGCAGCCCCAGCATTTT. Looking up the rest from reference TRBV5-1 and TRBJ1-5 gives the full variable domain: KAGVTQTPRYLIKTRGQQVTLSCSPISGHRSVSWYQQTPGQGLQFLFEYFSETQRNKGNFPGRFSGRQFSNSRSEMNVSTLELGDSALYLCASSLGQVGQPQHFGDGTRLSIL.

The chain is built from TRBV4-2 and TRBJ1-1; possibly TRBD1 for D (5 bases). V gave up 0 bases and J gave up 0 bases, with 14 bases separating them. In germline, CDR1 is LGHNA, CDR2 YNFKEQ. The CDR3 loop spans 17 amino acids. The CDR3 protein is CASSQDLRQGVNTEAFF. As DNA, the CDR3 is TGTGCCAGCAGCCAAGATTTACGGCAGGGAGTGAACACTGAAGCTTTCTTT.

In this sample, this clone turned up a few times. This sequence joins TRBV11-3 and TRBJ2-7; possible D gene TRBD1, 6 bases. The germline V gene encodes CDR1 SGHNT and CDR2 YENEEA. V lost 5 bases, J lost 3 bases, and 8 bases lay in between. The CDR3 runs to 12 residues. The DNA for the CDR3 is TGTGCCAGCAGCCCAGGGGTCTACGAGCAGTACTTC. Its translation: CASSPGVYEQYF.

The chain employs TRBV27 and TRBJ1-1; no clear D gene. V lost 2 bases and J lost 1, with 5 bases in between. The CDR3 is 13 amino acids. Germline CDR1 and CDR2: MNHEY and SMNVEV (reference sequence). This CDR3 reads CASSLTQNTEAFF. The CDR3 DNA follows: TGTGCCAGCAGTTTAACGCAGAACACTGAAGCTTTCTTT.

CDR3 sequence reads: CASSRGTAAEAFF. In DNA form, the CDR3 reads TGTGCCAGCAGCAGAGGGACAGCCGCTGAAGCTTTCTTT. This chain connects TRBV11-2 to TRBJ1-1, with 7 bases aligning to TRBD1. CDR1 is SGHAT and CDR2 is FQNNGV in the germline V gene. CDR3 length equals 13 residues. Losses at the gene ends were 5 bases for V and 6 bases for J; bases not matched to a gene: 6.

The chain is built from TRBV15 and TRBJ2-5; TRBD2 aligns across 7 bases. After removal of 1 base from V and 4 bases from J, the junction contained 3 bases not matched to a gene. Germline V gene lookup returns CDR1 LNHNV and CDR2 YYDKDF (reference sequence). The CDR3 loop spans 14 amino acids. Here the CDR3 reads CATSRGGSGETQYF. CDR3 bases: TGTGCCACCAGCAGAGGCGGGAGCGGAGAGACCCAGTACTTC. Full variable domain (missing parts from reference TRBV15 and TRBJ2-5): DAMVIQNPRYQVTQFGKPVTLSCSQTLNHNVMYWYQQKSSQAPKLLFHYYDKDFNNEADTPDNFQSRRPNTSFCFLDIRSPGLGDTAMYLCATSRGGSGETQYFGPGTRLLVL.

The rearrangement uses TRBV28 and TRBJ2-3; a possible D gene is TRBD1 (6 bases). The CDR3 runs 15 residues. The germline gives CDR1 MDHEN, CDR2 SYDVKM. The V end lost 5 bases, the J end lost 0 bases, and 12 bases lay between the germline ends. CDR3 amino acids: CASSVDRPSTDTQYF. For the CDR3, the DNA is TGTGCCAGCAGTGTTGACAGGCCTAGCACAGATACGCAGTATTTT.

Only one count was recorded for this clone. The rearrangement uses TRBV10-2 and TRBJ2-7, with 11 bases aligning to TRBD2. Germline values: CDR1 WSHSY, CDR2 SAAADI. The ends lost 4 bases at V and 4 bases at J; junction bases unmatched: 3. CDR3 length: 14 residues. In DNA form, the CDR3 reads TGCGCCAGCAGTGGGGGACTAGCGGATTACGAGCAGTACTTC. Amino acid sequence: CASSGGLADYEQYF.

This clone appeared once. The chain's CDR3 is CAGRGTGTYEQYF. The CDR3 DNA follows: TGTGCCGGCCGTGGGACAGGGACCTACGAGCAGTACTTC. V usage is TRBV2 and J usage is TRBJ2-5, with 9 positions matching TRBD1. The J call is doubtful: the DNA matches TRBJ2-7 better. Germline CDR1 reads SNHLY; CDR2 reads FYNNEI. The CDR3 length is 13 residues.

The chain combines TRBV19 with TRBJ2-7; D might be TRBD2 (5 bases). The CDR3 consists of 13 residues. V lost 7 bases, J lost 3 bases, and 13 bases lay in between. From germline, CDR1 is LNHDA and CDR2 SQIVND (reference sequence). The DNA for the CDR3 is TGTGCCAGTACCCAGTCAGGAGGCTACGAGCAGTACTTC. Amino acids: CASTQSGGYEQYF.

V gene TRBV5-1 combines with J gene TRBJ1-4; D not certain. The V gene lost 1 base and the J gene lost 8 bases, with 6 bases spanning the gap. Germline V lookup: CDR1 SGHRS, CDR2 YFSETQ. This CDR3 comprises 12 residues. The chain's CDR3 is CASSLTLEKLFF. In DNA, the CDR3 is TGCGCCAGCAGCTTGACTCTGGAAAAACTGTTTTTT.

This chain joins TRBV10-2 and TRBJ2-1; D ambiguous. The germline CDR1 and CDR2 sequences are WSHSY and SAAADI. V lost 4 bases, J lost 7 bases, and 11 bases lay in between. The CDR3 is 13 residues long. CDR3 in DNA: TGCGCCAGCAGTGGGTCTAGAGTAAATGAGCAGTTCTTC. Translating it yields CASSGSRVNEQFF.

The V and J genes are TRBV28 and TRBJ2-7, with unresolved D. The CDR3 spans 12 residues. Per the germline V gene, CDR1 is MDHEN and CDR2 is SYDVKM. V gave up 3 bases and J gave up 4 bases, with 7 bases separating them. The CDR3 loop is CASSLGRYEQYF. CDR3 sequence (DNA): TGTGCCAGCAGTTTGGGTAGATACGAGCAGTACTTC. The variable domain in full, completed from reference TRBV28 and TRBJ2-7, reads DVKVTQSSRYLVKRTGEKVFLECVQDMDHENMFWYRQDPGLGLRLIYFSYDVKMKEKGDIPEGYSVSREKKERFSLILESASTNQTSMYLCASSLGRYEQYFGPGTRLTVT.

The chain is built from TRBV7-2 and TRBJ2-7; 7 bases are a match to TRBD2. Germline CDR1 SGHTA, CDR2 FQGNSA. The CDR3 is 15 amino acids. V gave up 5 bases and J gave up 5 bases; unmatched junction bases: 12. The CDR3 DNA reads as TGTGCCAGCAGCCCGCCCCGGGACTACCTCGACGAGCAGTACTTC. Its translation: CASSPPRDYLDEQYF.

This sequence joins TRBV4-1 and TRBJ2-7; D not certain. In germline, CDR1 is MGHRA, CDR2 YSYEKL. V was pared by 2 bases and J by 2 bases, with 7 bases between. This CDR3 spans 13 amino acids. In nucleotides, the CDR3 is TGCGCCAGCAGCCAACAGAGAACCTACGAGCAGTACTTC. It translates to CASSQQRTYEQYF.

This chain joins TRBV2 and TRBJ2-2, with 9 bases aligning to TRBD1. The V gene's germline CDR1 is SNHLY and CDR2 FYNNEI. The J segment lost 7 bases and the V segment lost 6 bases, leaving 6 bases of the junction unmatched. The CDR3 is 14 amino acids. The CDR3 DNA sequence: TGTGCCAGCAGGGCAACAGGGGGCGGCGGGGAGCTGTTTTTT. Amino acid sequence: CASRATGGGGELFF.

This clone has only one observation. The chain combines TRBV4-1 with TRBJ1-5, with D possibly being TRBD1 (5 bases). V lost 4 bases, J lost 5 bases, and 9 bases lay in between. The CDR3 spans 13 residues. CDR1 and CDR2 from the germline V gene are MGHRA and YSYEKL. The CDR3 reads CASSLREDQPQHF. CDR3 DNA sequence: TGCGCCAGCAGCCTCAGGGAGGATCAGCCCCAGCATTTT.

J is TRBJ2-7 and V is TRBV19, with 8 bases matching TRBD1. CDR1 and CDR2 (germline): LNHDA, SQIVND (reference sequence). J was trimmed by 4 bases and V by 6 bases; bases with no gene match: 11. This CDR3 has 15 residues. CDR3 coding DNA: TGTGCCAGTAGACCACCGGGACAGGAGACTTACGAGCAGTACTTC. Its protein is CASRPPGQETYEQYF.

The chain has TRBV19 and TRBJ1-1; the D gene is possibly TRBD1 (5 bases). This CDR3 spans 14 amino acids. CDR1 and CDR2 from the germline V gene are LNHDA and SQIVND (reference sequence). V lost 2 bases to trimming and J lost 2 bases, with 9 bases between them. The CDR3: CASSIQGPNTEAFF. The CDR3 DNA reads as TGTGCCAGTAGTATACAGGGACCTAACACTGAAGCTTTCTTT.

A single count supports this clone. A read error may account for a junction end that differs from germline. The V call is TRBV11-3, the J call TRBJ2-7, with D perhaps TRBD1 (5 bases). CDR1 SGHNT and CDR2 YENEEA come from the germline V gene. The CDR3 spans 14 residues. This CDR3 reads CASSPGLSSYEQYF. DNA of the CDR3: TGCGCCAGCAGCCCAGGGCTGAGCTCCTACGAGCAGTACTTC.

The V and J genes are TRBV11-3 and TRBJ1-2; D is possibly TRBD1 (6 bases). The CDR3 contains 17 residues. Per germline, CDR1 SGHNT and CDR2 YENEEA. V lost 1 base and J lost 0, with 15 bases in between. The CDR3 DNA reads TGTGCCAGCAGCTTAGGACAGGAATTAGGAGCTAACTATGGCTACACCTTC. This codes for CASSLGQELGANYGYTF.

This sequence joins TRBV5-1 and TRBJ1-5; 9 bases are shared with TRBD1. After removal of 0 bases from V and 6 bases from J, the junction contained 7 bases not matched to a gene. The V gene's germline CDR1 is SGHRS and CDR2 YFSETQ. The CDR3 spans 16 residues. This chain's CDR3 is CASSLAPTGGGQPQHF. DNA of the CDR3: TGCGCCAGCAGCTTGGCCCCAACAGGGGGCGGTCAGCCCCAGCATTTT.

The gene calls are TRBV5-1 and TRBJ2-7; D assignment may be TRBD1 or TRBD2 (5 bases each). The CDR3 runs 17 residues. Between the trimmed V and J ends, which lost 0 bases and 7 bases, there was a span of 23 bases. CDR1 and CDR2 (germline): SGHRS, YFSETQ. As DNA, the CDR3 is TGCGCCAGCAGCTTGGTACGCACGGGACCCCCGGCTGGGGAGCAGTACTTC. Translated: CASSLVRTGPPAGEQYF.

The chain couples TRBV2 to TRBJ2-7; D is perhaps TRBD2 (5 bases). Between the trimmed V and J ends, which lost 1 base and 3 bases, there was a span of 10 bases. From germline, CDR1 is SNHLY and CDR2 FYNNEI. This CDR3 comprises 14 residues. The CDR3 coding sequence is TGTGCCAGCAGTGAAGGGCGCGGACTCTACGAGCAGTACTTC. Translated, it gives CASSEGRGLYEQYF.

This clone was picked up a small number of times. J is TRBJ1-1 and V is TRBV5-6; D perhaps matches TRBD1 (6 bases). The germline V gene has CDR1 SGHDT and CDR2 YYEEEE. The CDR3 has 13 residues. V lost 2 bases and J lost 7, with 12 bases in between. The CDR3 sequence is CASSFGRGSEAFF. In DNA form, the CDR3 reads TGTGCCAGCAGCTTTGGGAGGGGGAGTGAAGCTTTCTTT.

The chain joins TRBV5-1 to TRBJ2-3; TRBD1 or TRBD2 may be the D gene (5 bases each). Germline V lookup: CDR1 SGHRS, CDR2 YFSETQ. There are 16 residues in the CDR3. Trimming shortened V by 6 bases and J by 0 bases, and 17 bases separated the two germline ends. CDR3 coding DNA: TGCGCCAGCACCCACGACCGGGACGGGAGCACAGATACGCAGTATTTT. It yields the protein CASTHDRDGSTDTQYF.

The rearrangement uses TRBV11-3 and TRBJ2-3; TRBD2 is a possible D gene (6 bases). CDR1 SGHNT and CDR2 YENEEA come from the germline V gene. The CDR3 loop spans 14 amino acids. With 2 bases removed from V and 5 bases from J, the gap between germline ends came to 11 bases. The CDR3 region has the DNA TGTGCCAGCAGCTTATCCGGGAGCGGAGATACGCAGTATTTT. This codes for CASSLSGSGDTQYF.